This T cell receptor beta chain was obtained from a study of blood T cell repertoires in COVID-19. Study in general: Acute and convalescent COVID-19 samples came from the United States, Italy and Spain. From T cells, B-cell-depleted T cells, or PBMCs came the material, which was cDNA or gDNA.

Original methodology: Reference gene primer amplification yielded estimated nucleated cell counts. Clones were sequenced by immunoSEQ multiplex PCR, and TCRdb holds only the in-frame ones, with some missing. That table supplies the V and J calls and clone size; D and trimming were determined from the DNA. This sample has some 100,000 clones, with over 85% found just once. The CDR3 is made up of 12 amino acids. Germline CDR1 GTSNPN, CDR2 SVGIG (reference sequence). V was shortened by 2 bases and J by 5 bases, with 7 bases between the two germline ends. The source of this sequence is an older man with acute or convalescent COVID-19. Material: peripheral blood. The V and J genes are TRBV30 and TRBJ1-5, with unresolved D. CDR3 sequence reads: CAWSSGYQPQHF. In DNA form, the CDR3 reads TGTGCCTGGAGTTCGGGTTATCAGCCCCAGCATTTT.